The T cell receptor (beta chain) described here comes from a study of T cells in Graves' hyperthyroidism and ophthalmopathy. Study-wide findings and caveats: In the analysis, a 13 V-J model separated ophthalmopathy from stable hyperthyroidism.

This clonotype was observed many times. What it binds is not known. It was RNA transcripts that yielded the amplified TCR beta CDR3 regions. TCR CDR3 underwent first-round RT-PCR with the HTBI primer set. TCRdb redid the calling of the multiplex PCR reads with MiXCR, one entry per CDR3 protein. The sample includes 300,000 or so distinct CDR3 sequences, around 20% seen only once; the top ten take around 45%. The CDR3 has 11 amino acids. With 6 bases removed from V and 2 bases from J, the gap between germline ends came to 7 bases. Per germline, CDR1 DFQATT and CDR2 SNEGSKA (reference sequence). With a duration under 2 months, the hyperthyroidism was newly diagnosed in patients aged 18 to 65. The PBMCs were taken from less than 11 ml of fresh peripheral blood.

Specimen: blood. This sequence originates from a woman between 45 and 60 years old with Graves' hyperthyroidism. The chain uses TRBV20-1 and TRBJ1-2; D is unclear. The CDR3 nucleotides are TGCAGTGCCCAGCCCAACTATGGCTACACCTTC. It specifies CSAQPNYGYTF.